The present entry profiles one TCR beta chain with its context. Its target is unknown. Naivety among CD8 cells was defined by CD45RO negativity and positive CCR7 selection, thereby excluding terminally differentiated effector memory CD45RA+ cells. These data are taken from a study of shared clonotypes between healthy human individuals. For the study at large: Per donor, three plates held CD4 naive cells, three held CD4 memory, two held CD8 naive and one held CD8 memory.

Overall study findings and caveats: A reduction in generation probabilities was seen for non-shared clonotypes relative to those shared by all four donors.

The authors split each subset's genomic DNA evenly across several immunoSEQ plates. Sequenced by immunoSEQ multiplex PCR; TCRdb stores in-frame clones only, minus some. This table has around 1.9 million clones, approximately 92% appearing once. The clonotype was recovered from a man aged 18 to 30 in good health. Some clones in this sample may be carry-over from other donors' samples. Input material: naive CD8+ T cells from PBMCs.

For the CDR3, the DNA is TGTGCCAGTAGTATGGACCAAGAGACCCAGTACTTC. It specifies CASSMDQETQYF. The V gene is TRBV19, the J gene TRBJ2-5; D is uncertain. Trimming cost V 3 bases and J 0 bases, with 2 bases left between them. Germline V lookup: CDR1 LNHDA, CDR2 SQIVND (reference sequence). This CDR3 spans 12 amino acids.